The 5 T cell receptor beta chains below all came from one sample that was sequenced in a study of early T cells in non-severe SARS-CoV-2 infection. MiXCR was run by TCRdb on the 5' RACE reads, yielding one entry per CDR3 protein. In the table there are approximately 69,000 distinct CDR3 sequences, 9.5% to 12% of which are singletons. This sample comprised whole blood, obtained at baseline. The receptors come from an adult who was a healthcare worker with PCR-confirmed SARS-CoV-2 infection or an uninfected control (not recorded which).

This clonotype has at least ten counts. The chain joins TRBV25-1 to TRBJ2-3, with a weak D call TRBD1 (5 bases). CDR1 is MGHDK and CDR2 is SYGVNS in the germline V gene. Trimming removed 2 bases from V and 2 bases from J, with 14 bases in between. This CDR3 region has 16 residues. The CDR3 sequence is CASSERRGAPTDTQYF. The CDR3 nucleotides are TGTGCCAGCAGTGAAAGAAGGGGCGCACCCACAGATACGCAGTATTTT.

The CDR3 DNA follows: TGTGCCAGCAGCTTAGAAGGTGCTAGCACCGATGAGCAGTTCTTC. Protein product: CASSLEGASTDEQFF. The genes are TRBV11-3 and TRBJ2-1; weak D call: TRBD2 (5 bases). Germline V gene sequence: CDR1 SGHNT, CDR2 YENEEA. V lost 0 bases, J lost 8 bases, and 14 bases lay in between. The CDR3 extends over 15 amino acids. The whole variable domain, remainder taken from reference TRBV11-3 and TRBJ2-1, is EAGVVQSPRYKIIEKKQPVAFWCNPISGHNTLYWYLQNLGQGPELLIRYENEEAVDDSQLPKDRFSAERLKGVDSTLKIQPAELGDSAVYLCASSLEGASTDEQFFGPGTRLTVL.

The chain has TRBV19 and TRBJ2-6; possibly TRBD1 for D (5 bases). Per the germline V gene, CDR1 is LNHDA and CDR2 is SQIVND (reference sequence). V was cut by 8 bases and J by 2 bases, with 13 bases left in between. The CDR3 contains 15 residues. The chain's CDR3 is CASCEPGPGANVLTF. The CDR3 DNA is TGTGCCAGTTGTGAACCAGGGCCTGGGGCCAACGTCCTGACTTTC.

This clonotype was counted a few times. The chain links TRBV7-2 to TRBJ2-3; D gene ambiguous. V dropped 7 bases and J dropped 10 bases, with 21 bases sitting between them. The CDR3 has 14 residues. CDR1 is SGHTA, CDR2 FQGNSA, per germline. CDR3 in amino acids: CASIDWVVQPAQYF. The CDR3 DNA is TGTGCCAGCATCGATTGGGTGGTTCAGCCAGCGCAGTATTTT.

CDR3 sequence reads: CAWKSGGDADTQYF. Here the CDR3 DNA reads TGTGCCTGGAAGAGCGGGGGGGACGCAGATACGCAGTATTTT. This rearrangement joins TRBV30 to TRBJ2-3; 10 positions match TRBD2. After removal of 4 bases from V and 4 bases from J, the junction contained 5 bases not matched to a gene. The CDR3 extends over 14 amino acids. Germline V gene sequence: CDR1 GTSNPN, CDR2 SVGIG (reference sequence).